These 17 T cell receptor beta chains came from one sample sequenced in a study of T cell repertoires in cytomegalovirus infection. TCRdb passed the reads through MiXCR, listing each CDR3 protein once. The table records hundreds of thousands of distinct CDR3 sequences, roughly 30% of them present only once. These receptors lack a known antigen. Sequenced here: cultured PBMCs, sampled from culture after CMV antigen stimulation. Source of these receptors: a human donor in good health (CMV status not recorded). Some clones in this sample may be carry-over from other donors' samples.

The rearrangement links TRBV6-1 to TRBJ2-5; the match to TRBD1 covers 8 bases. With 0 bases clipped from V and 4 bases from J, the junction kept 4 bases outside the gene matches. The CDR3 contains 15 residues. Germline assignment: CDR1 MNHNS and CDR2 SASEGT. The CDR3 DNA reads as TGTGCCAGCAGTGAAGCCGGCAGGGGGCGAGAGACCCAGTACTTC. Amino acid sequence: CASSEAGRGRETQYF.

The V and J genes are TRBV6-5 and TRBJ2-1; 7 bases are shared with TRBD1. The CDR3 consists of 16 residues. Trimming at V came to 1 base and at J to 3 bases, leaving 6 bases not matched to a gene. Germline V lookup: CDR1 MNHEY, CDR2 SVGAGI. As DNA, the CDR3 is TGTGCCAGCAGTTACTTAGAGGGACAGAGCTACAATGAGCAGTTCTTC. It yields the protein CASSYLEGQSYNEQFF.

This clonotype was detected a few times. The chain links TRBV4-3 to TRBJ2-3, with TRBD1 matching over 12 bases. The J segment lost 14 bases and the V segment lost 1 base, leaving 7 bases of the junction unmatched. Germline lookup yields CDR1 LGHNA and CDR2 YSLEER. This CDR3 spans 14 amino acids. This CDR3 is CASSQAPGQGARYF. CDR3 nucleotides: TGCGCCAGCAGCCAAGCGCCGGGACAGGGGGCGAGGTATTTT.

The chain recombines TRBV27 with TRBJ1-2, with D unresolved. Germline loops: CDR1 MNHEY, CDR2 SMNVEV (reference sequence). This CDR3 spans 14 amino acids. The V end was cut by 1 base, the J end by 8 bases, with 14 bases between. The CDR3 DNA reads as TGTGCCAGCAGTTTATACCCCCTAGTCGAAGGCTACACCTTC. Protein sequence: CASSLYPLVEGYTF.

The genes are TRBV12-3 or TRBV12-4 and TRBJ1-4; unclear D gene. V shed 8 bases and J shed 4 bases, with 5 bases lying between them. The CDR3 is 11 amino acids. The CDR3 loop reads CASGNNEKLFF. In DNA, the CDR3 is TGTGCCAGCGGAAATAATGAAAAACTGTTTTTT.

This clonotype was counted a few times. V and J are TRBV7-6 and TRBJ2-2; 10 nucleotides match TRBD1. Germline V gives CDR1 SGHVS, CDR2 FNYEAQ. Trimming at V came to 2 bases and at J to 3 bases, leaving 9 bases not matched to a gene. The CDR3 has 18 amino acids. The CDR3 spells CASSLSRTGTGDTGELFF. The CDR3 region has the DNA TGTGCCAGCAGCTTATCGAGGACCGGGACAGGGGACACCGGGGAGCTGTTTTTT.

This clonotype was counted a few times. The gene calls are TRBV7-9 and TRBJ2-7, with D tentatively TRBD2 (5 bases). CDR1 and CDR2 (germline): SEHNR, FQNEAQ (reference sequence). The CDR3 covers 14 residues. V was pared by 0 bases and J by 2 bases, with 8 bases between. CDR3 nucleotide sequence: TGTGCCAGCAGCTTAGCCGACGGGGCCTACGAGCAGTACTTC. This encodes CASSLADGAYEQYF.

The chain has TRBV18 and TRBJ1-4, with D hard to call. The CDR3 length is 14 residues. V was pared by 1 base and J by 5 bases, with 8 bases between. Germline V gives CDR1 KGHSH, CDR2 LQKENI. The DNA of the CDR3 is TGTGCCAGCTCACCACTTAGGTCCAATGAAAAACTGTTTTTT. This translates into CASSPLRSNEKLFF.

The chain joins TRBV19 to TRBJ1-4, with a possible D match to TRBD1 (6 bases). The V end was cut by 9 bases, the J end by 7 bases, with 12 bases between. CDR3 length equals 12 residues. Germline V CDR1 and CDR2: LNHDA, SQIVND (reference sequence). The CDR3 region has the DNA TGTGCCAGGCCAGGGGAGGGTGAAAAACTGTTTTTT. It yields the protein CARPGEGEKLFF.

The chain links TRBV6-1 to TRBJ1-1; weak D call: TRBD1 (6 bases). The germline V gene encodes CDR1 MNHNS and CDR2 SASEGT. V gave up 7 bases and J gave up 6 bases, with 18 bases separating them. This CDR3 contains 14 residues. The CDR3, as DNA: TGTGCCAGCAAATTGGTCATGGCAGGGGCTGAAGCTTTCTTT. Encoded protein: CASKLVMAGAEAFF.

This chain links TRBV11-2 with TRBJ2-5, with D unclear. The V end was cut by 2 bases, the J end by 4 bases, with 11 bases between. CDR1 is SGHAT and CDR2 is FQNNGV in the germline V gene. The CDR3 has 14 residues. In DNA form, the CDR3 reads TGTGCCAGCAGCTTAAGTCGCAGGTCAGAGACCCAGTACTTC. Protein: CASSLSRRSETQYF.

This clonotype was observed a few times. This sequence joins TRBV6-5 and TRBJ1-4; no clear D. The CDR3 consists of 14 residues. The V and J ends lost 0 bases and 6 bases respectively, with 8 bases between them. Germline CDR1 and CDR2: MNHEY and SVGAGI. DNA of the CDR3: TGTGCCAGCAGTTACTCGAACGAGGATGAAAAACTGTTTTTT. As protein: CASSYSNEDEKLFF.

This clonotype was recorded only once. The chain uses TRBV7-2 and TRBJ2-5; no clear D. The CDR3 contains 13 residues. Trimming removed 5 bases at V and 2 bases at J, with 9 bases between. Germline V lookup: CDR1 SGHTA, CDR2 FQGNSA. The CDR3 coding sequence is TGTGCCAGCAGCCTCATGTGGCAAGAGACCCAGTACTTC. Protein: CASSLMWQETQYF.

The chain links TRBV7-8 to TRBJ1-5, with TRBD1 matching over 8 bases. The CDR3 extends over 14 amino acids. Germline CDR1 is SGHVS and CDR2 is FQNEAQ. V shed 5 bases, J shed 4 bases, and the junction held 4 bases outside the gene matches. The CDR3 protein is CASSTDRANQPQHF. The CDR3 DNA reads as TGTGCCAGCAGCACGGACAGGGCAAATCAGCCCCAGCATTTT. Complete variable domain (other parts from reference TRBV7-8 and TRBJ1-5): GAGVSQSPRYKVAKRGQDVALRCDPISGHVSLFWYQQALGQGPEFLTYFQNEAQLDKSGLPSDRFFAERPEGSVSTLKIQRTQQEDSAVYLCASSTDRANQPQHFGDGTRLSIL.

The sample holds many counts of this clonotype. CDR3 DNA: TGTGCCAGCAGTGAAACAGGAGCTAACTATGGCTACACCTTC. The encoded protein is CASSETGANYGYTF. The J gene is TRBJ1-2, the V gene TRBV6-1; D may be TRBD1 (5 bases). Trimming cost V 2 bases and J 0 bases, with 7 bases left between them. This CDR3 is built from 14 residues. Per germline, CDR1 MNHNS and CDR2 SASEGT.

V and J are TRBV28 and TRBJ2-3; maybe TRBD2 (5 bases). Looked up from germline, CDR1 is MDHEN and CDR2 is SYDVKM. V dropped 5 bases and J dropped 1 base, with 16 bases sitting between them. This CDR3 contains 16 residues. For the CDR3, the DNA is TGTGCCAGCAGTCCTCTAGCTCCGATGGGCACAGATACGCAGTATTTT. Translating gives CASSPLAPMGTDTQYF.

This chain uses TRBV6-2 or TRBV6-3 with TRBJ2-5; D call uncertain. This CDR3 region has 14 residues. The germline CDR1 and CDR2 sequences are MNHEY and SVGEGT. V was trimmed by 2 bases and J by 7 bases, leaving 14 bases between them. In DNA, the CDR3 is TGTGCCAGCAGTTACCCCGCCAGCCCAGGGACCCAGTACTTC. Encoded protein: CASSYPASPGTQYF.